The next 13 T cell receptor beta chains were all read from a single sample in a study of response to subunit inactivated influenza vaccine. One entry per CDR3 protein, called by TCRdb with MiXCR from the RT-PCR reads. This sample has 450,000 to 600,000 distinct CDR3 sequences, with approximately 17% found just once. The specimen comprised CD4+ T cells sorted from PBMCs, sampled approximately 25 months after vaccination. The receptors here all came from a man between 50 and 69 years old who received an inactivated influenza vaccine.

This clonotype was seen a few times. CDR3 bases: TGTGCCAGCAGTGCGTTACCGGGAGCCCGCTACGAGCAGTACTTC. Its protein is CASSALPGARYEQYF. V gene TRBV27 combines with J gene TRBJ2-7; weak D call: TRBD2 (6 bases). Trimming took off 5 bases at V and 3 bases at J, with 17 bases between the two ends. Germline CDR1 and CDR2: MNHEY and SMNVEV (reference sequence). The CDR3 contains 15 residues.

CDR3 in DNA: TGTGCCTGGAGTTTGCGTGGGGGAAGCACAGATACGCAGTATTTT. Translated: CAWSLRGGSTDTQYF. The chain links TRBV30 to TRBJ2-3; D may be TRBD1 or TRBD2 (5 bases each). Trimming left V 2 bases short and J 0 bases short, with 12 bases between. The CDR3 covers 15 residues. In germline, CDR1 is GTSNPN, CDR2 SVGIG (reference sequence).

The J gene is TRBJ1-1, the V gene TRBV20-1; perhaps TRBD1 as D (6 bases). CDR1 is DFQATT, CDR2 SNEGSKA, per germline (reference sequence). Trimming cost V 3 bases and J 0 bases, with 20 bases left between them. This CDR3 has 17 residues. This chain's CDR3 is CSARAIGGASVNTEAFF. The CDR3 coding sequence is TGCAGTGCTAGGGCCATTGGGGGGGCGAGTGTGAACACTGAAGCTTTCTTT.

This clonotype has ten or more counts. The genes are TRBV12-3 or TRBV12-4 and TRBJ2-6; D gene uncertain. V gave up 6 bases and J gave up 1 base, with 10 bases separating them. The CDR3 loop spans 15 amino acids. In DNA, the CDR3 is TGTGCCAGCAGCTATGTCCTGTCTGGGGCCAACGTCCTGACTTTC. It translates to CASSYVLSGANVLTF.

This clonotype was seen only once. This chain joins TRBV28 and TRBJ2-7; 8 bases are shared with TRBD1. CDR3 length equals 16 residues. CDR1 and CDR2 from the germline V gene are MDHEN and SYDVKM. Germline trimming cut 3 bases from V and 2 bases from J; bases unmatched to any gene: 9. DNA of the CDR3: TGTGCCAGCAGTTTGGAAACAGGGGGAACTACCTACGAGCAGTACTTC. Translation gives CASSLETGGTTYEQYF.

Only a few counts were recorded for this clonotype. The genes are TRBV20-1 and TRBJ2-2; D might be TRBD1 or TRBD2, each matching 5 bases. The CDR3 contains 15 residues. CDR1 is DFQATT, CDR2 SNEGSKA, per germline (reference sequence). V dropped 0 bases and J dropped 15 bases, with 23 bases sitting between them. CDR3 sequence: CSARDGRAGTARVFF. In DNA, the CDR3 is TGCAGTGCTAGAGATGGAAGAGCCGGGACCGCGAGGGTGTTTTTT.

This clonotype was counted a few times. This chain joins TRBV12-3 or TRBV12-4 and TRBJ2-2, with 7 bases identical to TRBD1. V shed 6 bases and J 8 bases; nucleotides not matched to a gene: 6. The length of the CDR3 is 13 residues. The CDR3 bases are TGTGCCAGCAGCCTCGGGACAGAAGGGGAGCTGTTTTTT. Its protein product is CASSLGTEGELFF.

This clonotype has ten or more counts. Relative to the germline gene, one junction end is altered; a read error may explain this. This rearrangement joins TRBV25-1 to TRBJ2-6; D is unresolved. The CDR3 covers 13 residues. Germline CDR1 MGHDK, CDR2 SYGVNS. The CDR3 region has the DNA TGTGCCAGCAGCGAATCTGGGGCCAACGTCCTGACTTTC. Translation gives CASSESGANVLTF.

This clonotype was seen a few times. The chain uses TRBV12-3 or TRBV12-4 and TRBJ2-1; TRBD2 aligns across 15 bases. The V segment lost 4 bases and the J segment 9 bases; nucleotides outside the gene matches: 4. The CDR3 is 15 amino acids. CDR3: CASSSGTSGGTEQFF. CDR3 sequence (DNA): TGTGCCAGCAGTTCGGGGACTAGCGGGGGGACTGAGCAGTTCTTC.

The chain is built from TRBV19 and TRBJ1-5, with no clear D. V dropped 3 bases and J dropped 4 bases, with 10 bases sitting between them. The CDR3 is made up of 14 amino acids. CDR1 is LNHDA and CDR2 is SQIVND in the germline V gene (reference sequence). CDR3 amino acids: CASSIPGHNQPQHF. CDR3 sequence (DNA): TGTGCCAGTAGTATCCCTGGCCATAATCAGCCCCAGCATTTT.

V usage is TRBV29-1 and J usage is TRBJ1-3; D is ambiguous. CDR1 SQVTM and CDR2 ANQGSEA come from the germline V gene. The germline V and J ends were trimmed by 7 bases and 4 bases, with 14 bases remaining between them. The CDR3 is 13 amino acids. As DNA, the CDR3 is TGCAGCGCTTGTGTCTCATTAGGAAACACCATATATTTT. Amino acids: CSACVSLGNTIYF.

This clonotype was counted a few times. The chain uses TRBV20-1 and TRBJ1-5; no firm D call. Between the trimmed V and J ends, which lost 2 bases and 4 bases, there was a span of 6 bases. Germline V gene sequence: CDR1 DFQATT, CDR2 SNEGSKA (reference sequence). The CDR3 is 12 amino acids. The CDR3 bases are TGCAGTGCTAGAACGACGAATCAGCCCCAGCATTTT. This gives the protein CSARTTNQPQHF.

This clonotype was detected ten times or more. In nucleotides, the CDR3 is TGCAGCGCGGGAGAGGAGACCCAGTACTTC. As protein: CSAGEETQYF. The rearrangement uses TRBV29-1 and TRBJ2-5, with TRBD2 as a possible D gene (6 bases). The CDR3 is 10 residues long. V was trimmed by 7 bases and J by 5 bases, leaving 8 bases between them. CDR1 and CDR2 from the germline V gene are SQVTM and ANQGSEA. The entire variable domain, with the rest obtained from reference TRBV29-1 and TRBJ2-5, is as follows: SAVISQKPSRDICQRGTSLTIQCQVDSQVTMMFWYRQQPGQSLTLIATANQGSEATYESGFVIDKFPISRPNLTFSTLTVSNMSPEDSSIYLCSAGEETQYFGPGTRLLVL.